This record concerns one T cell receptor beta chain sequence. Its specificity is not known. Losses at the gene ends were 4 bases for V and 0 bases for J; bases not matched to a gene: 4. Germline assignment: CDR1 SGDLS and CDR2 YYNGEE. The CDR3 is 15 amino acids. A multiplex PCR was run with 60 Vbeta primers and 13 Jbeta primers. Only in-frame clones appear in the TCRdb table, and some are missing; sequencing was by immunoSEQ multiplex PCR. This sample has about 150,000 clones, with roughly 82% found just once. The data were taken from a study of cytomegalovirus exposure and HLA in healthy donors. Study overall: An analysis done earlier identified around 100 million unique TCR beta sequences from about 179 million T cells.

Study results and limitations: The study dropped some indistinguishable V segments, TRBV6-2 and TRBV6-3 among them. Using a false discovery rate of 0.05, a later analysis showed that 15,000 to 20,000 TCR beta sequences were associated with HLA alleles.

Sequencing was performed on PBMCs. The TCR originated in a woman aged 45-65 years in good health and CMV-seropositive. The V gene is TRBV9, the J gene TRBJ2-1; 7 nucleotides agree with TRBD1. In DNA form, the CDR3 reads TGTGCCAGCAGCACCCGACAGGGCTCCTACAATGAGCAGTTCTTC. Its translation: CASSTRQGSYNEQFF.